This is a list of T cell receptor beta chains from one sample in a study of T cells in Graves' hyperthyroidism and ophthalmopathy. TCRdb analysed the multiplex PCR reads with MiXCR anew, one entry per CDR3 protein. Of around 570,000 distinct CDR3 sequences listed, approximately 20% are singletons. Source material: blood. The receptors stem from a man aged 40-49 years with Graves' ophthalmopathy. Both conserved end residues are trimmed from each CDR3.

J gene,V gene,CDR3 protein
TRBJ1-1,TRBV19,ASSIYGTGLEAF
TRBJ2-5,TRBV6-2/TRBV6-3,ASSYALASQETQY
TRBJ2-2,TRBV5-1,ASSYSLLGGPANTGELF
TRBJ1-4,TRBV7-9,ASSLVGRGHEKLF
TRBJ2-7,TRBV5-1,ASSLGASEGEQY
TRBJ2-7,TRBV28,ASSAVLGAPLSYEQY
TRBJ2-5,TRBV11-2,ASSAGRRQGGETQY
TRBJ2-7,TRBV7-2,ASSLTGGSSYEQY
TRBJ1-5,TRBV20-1,SARDPLGANQPQH
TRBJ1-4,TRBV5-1,APWGTANEKLF
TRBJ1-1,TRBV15,ATSRVAGPMKAF
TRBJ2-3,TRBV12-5,ASGSGSAGTTDTQY
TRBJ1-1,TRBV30,AWTPSGGLNTEAF
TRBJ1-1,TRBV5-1,ASSRADTEAF
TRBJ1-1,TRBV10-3,AISELKLGNTEAF
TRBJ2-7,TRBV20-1,SALRQGHYEQY
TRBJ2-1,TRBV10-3,AISESMAGDHNEQF
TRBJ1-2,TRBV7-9,ASIPLAGTNYGYT
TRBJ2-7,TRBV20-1,SARDPTSSAYEQY
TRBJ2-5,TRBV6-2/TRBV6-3,ASKVKTRKTPQETQY
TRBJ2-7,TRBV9,ASSVGVGEQYEQY
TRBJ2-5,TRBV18,ASSPDRIARQETQY
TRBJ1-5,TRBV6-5,ASSYQDRPQH
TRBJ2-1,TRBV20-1,SARDLRLGDRGGNEQF
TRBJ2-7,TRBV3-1,ASSQVVRKTSYEQY
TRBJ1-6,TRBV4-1,ASSQVITEFNSPLH
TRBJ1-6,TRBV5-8,ASSFLGSPLH
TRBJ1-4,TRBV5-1,ASSLGARDGEKLF
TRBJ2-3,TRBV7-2,ASSGDLGLAGYSTDTQY
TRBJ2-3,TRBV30,AWSVGGGDTQY
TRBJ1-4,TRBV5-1,ASSLSGTANEKLF
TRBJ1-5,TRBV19,ASSILDRNQPQH
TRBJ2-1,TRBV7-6,ASSLEAVAYNEQF
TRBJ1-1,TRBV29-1,SVDRIGTEAF
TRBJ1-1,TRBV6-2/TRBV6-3,ASRAQGGTEAF
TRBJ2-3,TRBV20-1,SAPETSGKLRDTDTQY
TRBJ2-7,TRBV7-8,ASTHAGGANYEQY
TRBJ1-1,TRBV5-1,ASSRDRRKGTEAF
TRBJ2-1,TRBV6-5,ASSYSGTGLGEQF
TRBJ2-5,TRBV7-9,ASSATSGAETQY
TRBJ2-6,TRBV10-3,AITKGQGEAGANVLT
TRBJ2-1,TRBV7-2,ASSSGRSGEQF
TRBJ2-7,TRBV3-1,ASSQALAGPYEQY
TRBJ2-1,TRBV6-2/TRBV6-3,ASRRLENNEQF
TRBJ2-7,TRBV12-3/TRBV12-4,ASSSTGRVHEQY
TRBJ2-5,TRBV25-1,ASSEYGVETQY